A selection of T cell receptor beta chains follows, all from one sample in a study of blood T cell repertoires in COVID-19. TCRdb's table, derived via immunoSEQ multiplex PCR, lists solely in-frame clones and lacks some. This table holds tens of thousands of clones, roughly 80% found once. The specimen sequenced was peripheral blood. The receptors originated from a man between 25 and 39 years old with COVID-19, enrolled during active disease. Each CDR3 is given without its conserved first and last residue. Fields, in order: J gene, clone size, V gene, CDR3 protein. Expanded clones are given a class, and other clones once, few, many or no size at all.

TRBJ1-6 NA TRBV14 ASSPRSPGQGAWYNSPLH
TRBJ2-3 once TRBV5-4 ASSLRRRSTDTQY
TRBJ2-7 NA TRBV29-1 SARASRGYEQY
TRBJ2-5 NA TRBV29-1 SVDHGGETQY
TRBJ2-7 NA TRBV10-2 ASSRGAAYEQY
TRBJ1-2 NA TRBV30 AWSVDRTYGYT
TRBJ2-5 NA TRBV9 ASSAGTTTQETQY
TRBJ1-5 NA TRBV28 ASRGVGHHSNQPQH
TRBJ2-5 once TRBV4-2 ASSQDRGLKETQY
TRBJ2-1 NA TRBV7-9 ASSLGLQNYNEQF
TRBJ2-6 NA TRBV19 ASSDSSGANVLT
TRBJ2-1 NA TRBV27 ASSFASAYNEQF
TRBJ2-7 NA TRBV12-3/TRBV12-4 ASTRTGAYEQY
TRBJ2-3 NA TRBV19 ASSESGTGTDTQY
TRBJ2-5 NA TRBV24-1 ATTDRADQTQY
TRBJ1-6 NA TRBV7-8 ASSLVSGRSYNSPLH
TRBJ1-1 NA TRBV19 ASSNGQSREAF
TRBJ2-5 NA TRBV3-1/TRBV3-2 ASSLYPETQY
TRBJ2-1 NA TRBV10-2 ASRVSGTTNNEQF
TRBJ2-1 NA TRBV29-1 SVEVGGALYDEQF
TRBJ1-2 NA TRBV24-1 ATRDRGTYGGYT
TRBJ1-3 NA TRBV27 ASSLVGLSGNTIY
TRBJ1-1 NA TRBV5-4 ASSRQGRGDTEAF
TRBJ1-6 NA TRBV7-2 ASSGISRFSAYNSPLH
TRBJ2-1 NA TRBV28 ASADRGREQF
TRBJ2-7 NA TRBV27 ASSLRQNSYEQY
TRBJ1-2 NA TRBV30 AWSLNYGYT
TRBJ2-2 once TRBV4-3 ASSQDPQGAGTGELF
TRBJ1-3 NA TRBV5-6 ASSLVGQGRGNTIY
TRBJ2-7 NA TRBV6-5 ASWSRLGAYEQY
TRBJ2-6 NA TRBV3-1/TRBV3-2 ASSPPGQFYSGANVLT
TRBJ2-2 NA TRBV27 ASRILLADNTGELF
TRBJ1-5 NA TRBV7-8 ASSLSWNQPQH
TRBJ2-5 NA TRBV24-1 ATSDQNRVQETQY
TRBJ1-5 NA TRBV6-5 ASSYTYAGTQH
TRBJ2-7 NA TRBV6-2/TRBV6-3 ASSYVTGYEQY
TRBJ1-3 NA TRBV2 ASRGDSAGNTIY
TRBJ2-3 NA TRBV6-5 ASSSRTGAADTQY
TRBJ1-5 once TRBV12-3/TRBV12-4 ASSSGMVQPQH
TRBJ2-5 few TRBV2 ASSRLDRVMETQY
TRBJ2-1 NA TRBV3-1/TRBV3-2 ASSPTSGREDEQF
TRBJ1-2 once TRBV6-5 ASRVDSNYGYT
TRBJ2-1 NA TRBV7-6 ASSYTWGPAVEQF
TRBJ1-4 NA TRBV18 ASSRRVRGVATNEKLF
TRBJ2-3 NA TRBV6-1 ASSEGTGRYTQY
TRBJ2-1 NA TRBV19 ASSKGVVARSYNEQF
TRBJ1-5 once TRBV4-1 ASSQDTGLSNQPQH
TRBJ1-4 NA TRBV27 ASSLSGGVLF
TRBJ1-1 NA TRBV5-1 ASSGDRGDTEAF
TRBJ2-7 NA TRBV5-1 ASSLGDPEGQQY
TRBJ1-6 NA TRBV2 ASHLQDSPLH
TRBJ1-5 NA TRBV28 ASRPSGWDNQPQH
TRBJ2-4 NA TRBV28 ASVRTGLAKNIQY
TRBJ2-1 NA TRBV6-1 ASSGLAGSPYNEQF
TRBJ1-1 NA TRBV30 AWRGGNTEAF